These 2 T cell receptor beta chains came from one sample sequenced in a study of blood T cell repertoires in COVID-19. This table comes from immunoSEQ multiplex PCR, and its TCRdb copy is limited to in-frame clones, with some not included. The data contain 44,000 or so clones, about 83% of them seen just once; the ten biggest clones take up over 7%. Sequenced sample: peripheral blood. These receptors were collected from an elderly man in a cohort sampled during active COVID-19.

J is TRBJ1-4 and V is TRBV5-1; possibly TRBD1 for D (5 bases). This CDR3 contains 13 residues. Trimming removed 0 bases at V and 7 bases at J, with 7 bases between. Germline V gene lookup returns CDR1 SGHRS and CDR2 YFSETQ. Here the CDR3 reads CASSLGRAEKLFF. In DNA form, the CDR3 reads TGCGCCAGCAGCTTGGGCAGGGCTGAAAAACTGTTTTTT.

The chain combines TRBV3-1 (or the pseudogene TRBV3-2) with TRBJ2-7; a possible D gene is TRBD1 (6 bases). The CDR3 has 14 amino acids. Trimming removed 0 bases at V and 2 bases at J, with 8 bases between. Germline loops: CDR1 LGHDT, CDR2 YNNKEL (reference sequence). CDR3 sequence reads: CASSQDRTAYEQYF. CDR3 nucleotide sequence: TGTGCCAGCAGCCAAGATAGGACAGCCTACGAGCAGTACTTC.